These T cell receptor beta chains were read from a single sample in a study of vaccination and CD4 T cells after COVID-19. No cognate antigen is known for these TCRs. In TCRdb, the PCR reads were re-called with MiXCR into one record per CDR3 protein. The sample contains over 8,000 distinct CDR3 sequences, approximately 59% of which appear only once. Sequencing was carried out using CD4+ T cells from blood, cultured in vitro. These receptors all stem from a human donor who had recovered from COVID-19. Both conserved end residues are part of each CDR3. A D gene is named only where the DNA matches it firmly. The size field is filled for only some rows; it gives once, few, many or a size class.

CDR3nt,CDR3aa,j_gene,len,d_gene,abundance,v_gene
TGTGCCAGCACTACTGAGAGGGTGAACACTGAAGCTTTCTTT,CASTTERVNTEAFF,TRBJ1-1,14,.,.,TRBV6-2/TRBV6-3
TGTGCCAGCAGTTTACGTCGAACGGTCCGGGACGAGCAGTACTTC,CASSLRRTVRDEQYF,TRBJ2-7,15,.,.,TRBV12-3/TRBV12-4
TGTGCCACCAGCCGCGAAGGGAGCTGGACCGGGGAGCTGTTTTTT,CATSREGSWTGELFF,TRBJ2-2,15,.,.,TRBV24-1
TGTGCCAGCAGTCAGGGGCAGGATGAAAAACTGTTTTTT,CASSQGQDEKLFF,TRBJ1-4,13,.,.,TRBV2
TGTGCCAGCAGCTTAGTGACAGCTAGCGGGAGTTTCGGGGAGCTGTTTTTT,CASSLVTASGSFGELFF,TRBJ2-2,17,TRBD2,once,TRBV7-8
TGTGCCAGCAGCTCACAGGGAGGCCTGAACACTGAAGCTTTCTTT,CASSSQGGLNTEAFF,TRBJ1-1,15,.,few,TRBV7-6
TGCAGTGCTAGAGATCCCACGGGACAGGGAGTAGAGCAGTACTTC,CSARDPTGQGVEQYF,TRBJ2-7,15,TRBD1,.,TRBV20-1
TGCGCCAGCAGCCACAGGACAGATTCACCCCTCCACTTT,CASSHRTDSPLHF,TRBJ1-6,13,.,.,TRBV5-1
TGCGCCCCCCTATTCTGGAAAGACACCATATATTTT,CAPLFWKDTIYF,TRBJ1-3,12,.,.,TRBV23-1
TGTGCCAGCAGTTCACAGAGGGAGGGCTACACCTTC,CASSSQREGYTF,TRBJ1-2,12,.,once,TRBV12-3/TRBV12-4
TGTGCCAGCAGCTTGACCGGGGGAGGGAACACTGAAGCTTTCTTT,CASSLTGGGNTEAFF,TRBJ1-1,15,.,.,TRBV7-3
TGTGCCAGCAGGGACACAGGGGCAACTAATGAAAAACTGTTTTTT,CASRDTGATNEKLFF,TRBJ1-4,15,TRBD1,.,TRBV5-4
TGTGCCAGCAGGTCGGCCGGGGCCACAGATACGCAGTATTTT,CASRSAGATDTQYF,TRBJ2-3,14,.,.,TRBV7-2
TGCAGTGCTCCGAACCCTAGACAGGCCCGGCGGGAAAAACTGTTTTTT,CSAPNPRQARREKLFF,TRBJ1-4,16,.,.,TRBV20-1
TGTGCCAGCAGTTTATCGACAGGATTCACAGATACGCAGTATTTT,CASSLSTGFTDTQYF,TRBJ2-3,15,.,.,TRBV27
TGTGCCAGCAGCTTACAACGAGGGCAGGACCAGCCCCAGCATTTT,CASSLQRGQDQPQHF,TRBJ1-5,15,.,.,TRBV7-8
TGCGCCAGCAGCCAAGGACATGGACTTACAGATACGCAGTATTTT,CASSQGHGLTDTQYF,TRBJ2-3,15,.,.,TRBV4-3
TGTGCCAGCAGCTTAGCGCCGGGCACCCTAGCGGGGGGGGAGACCCAGTACTTC,CASSLAPGTLAGGETQYF,TRBJ2-5,18,TRBD2,few,TRBV7-2